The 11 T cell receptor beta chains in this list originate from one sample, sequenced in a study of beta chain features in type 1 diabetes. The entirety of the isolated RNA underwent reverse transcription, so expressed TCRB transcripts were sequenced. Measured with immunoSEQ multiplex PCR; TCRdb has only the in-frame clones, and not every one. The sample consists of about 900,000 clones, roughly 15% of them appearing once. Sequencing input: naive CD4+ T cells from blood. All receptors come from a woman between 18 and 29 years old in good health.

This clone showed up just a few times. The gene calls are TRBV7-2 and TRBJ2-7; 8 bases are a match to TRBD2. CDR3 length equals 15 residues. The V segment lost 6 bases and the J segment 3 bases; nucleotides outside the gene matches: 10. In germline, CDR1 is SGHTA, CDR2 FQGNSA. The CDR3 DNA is TGTGCCAGCAGATTCGCCGGGACTAGTTACTACGAGCAGTACTTC. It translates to CASRFAGTSYYEQYF.

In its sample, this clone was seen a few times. The CDR3 spells CASSGAGTGGNEQFF. CDR3 sequence (DNA): TGTGCCAGCAGCGGTGCCGGGACAGGGGGCAATGAGCAGTTCTTC. The chain carries TRBV5-6 and TRBJ2-1; 11 positions agree with TRBD1. The trim removed 4 bases at V and 6 bases at J, leaving 6 bases unmatched. The germline V gene has CDR1 SGHDT and CDR2 YYEEEE. This CDR3 has 15 amino acids.

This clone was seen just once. The CDR3 loop is CASSLAGHSYEQYF. DNA of the CDR3: TGTGCCAGCAGTTTAGCGGGACATAGCTACGAGCAGTACTTC. The rearrangement links TRBV28 to TRBJ2-7; D may be TRBD1 or TRBD2 (6 bases each). CDR3 length equals 14 residues. The V gene's germline CDR1 is MDHEN and CDR2 SYDVKM. Trimming stripped 2 bases from V and 3 bases from J, with 11 bases between.

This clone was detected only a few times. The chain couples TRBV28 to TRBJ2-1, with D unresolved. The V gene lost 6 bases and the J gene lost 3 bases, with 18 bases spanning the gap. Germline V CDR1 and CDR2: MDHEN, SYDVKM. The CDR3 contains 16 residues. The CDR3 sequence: CASSPRGESGYNEQFF. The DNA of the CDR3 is TGTGCCAGCAGCCCTCGTGGAGAATCTGGCTACAATGAGCAGTTCTTC.

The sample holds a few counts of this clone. The CDR3 DNA reads as TGTGCCAGCAGCCTCCGGGACAGGGGGTTTTACGAGCAGTACTTC. Protein product: CASSLRDRGFYEQYF. The rearrangement joins TRBV2 to TRBJ2-7, with 11 positions matching TRBD1. Germline values: CDR1 SNHLY, CDR2 FYNNEI. The CDR3 length is 15 residues. Trimming cost V 6 bases and J 4 bases; bases outside gene matches: 8.

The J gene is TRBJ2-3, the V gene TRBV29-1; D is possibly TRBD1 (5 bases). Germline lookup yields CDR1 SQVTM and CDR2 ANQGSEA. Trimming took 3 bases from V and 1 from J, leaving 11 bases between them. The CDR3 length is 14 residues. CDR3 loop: CSVEAGSGTDTQYF. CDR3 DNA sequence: TGCAGCGTTGAGGCAGGGTCTGGCACAGATACGCAGTATTTT.

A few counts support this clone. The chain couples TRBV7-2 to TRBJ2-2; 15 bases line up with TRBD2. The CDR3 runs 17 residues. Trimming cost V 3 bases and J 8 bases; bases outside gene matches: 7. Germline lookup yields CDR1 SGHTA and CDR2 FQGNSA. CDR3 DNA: TGTGCCAGCAGCTTTAATGGACTAGCGGGAGGGCCTGGGGAGCTGTTTTTT. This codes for CASSFNGLAGGPGELFF.

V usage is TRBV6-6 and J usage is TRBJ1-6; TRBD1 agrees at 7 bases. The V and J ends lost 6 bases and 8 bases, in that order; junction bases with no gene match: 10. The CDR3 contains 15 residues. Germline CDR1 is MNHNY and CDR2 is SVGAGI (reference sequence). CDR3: CASRPPTGRDSPLHF. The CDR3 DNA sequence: TGTGCCAGCAGGCCACCGACAGGGAGGGATTCACCCCTCCACTTT.

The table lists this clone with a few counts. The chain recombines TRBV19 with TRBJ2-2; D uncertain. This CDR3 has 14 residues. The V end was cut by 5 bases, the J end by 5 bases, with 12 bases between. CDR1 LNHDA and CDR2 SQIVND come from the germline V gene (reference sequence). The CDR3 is CASSVVVRTGELFF. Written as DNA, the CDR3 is TGTGCCAGTAGTGTCGTGGTCCGAACCGGGGAGCTGTTTTTT.

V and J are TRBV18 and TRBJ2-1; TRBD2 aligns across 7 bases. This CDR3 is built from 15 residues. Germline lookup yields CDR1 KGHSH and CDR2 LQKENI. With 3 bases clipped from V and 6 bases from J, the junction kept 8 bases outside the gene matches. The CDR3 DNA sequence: TGTGCCAGCTCACCCTCCGGGACTATTATCAATGAGCAGTTCTTC. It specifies CASSPSGTIINEQFF.

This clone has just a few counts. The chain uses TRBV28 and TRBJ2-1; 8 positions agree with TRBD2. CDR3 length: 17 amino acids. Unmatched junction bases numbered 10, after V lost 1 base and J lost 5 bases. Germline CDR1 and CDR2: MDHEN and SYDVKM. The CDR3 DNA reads TGTGCCAGCAGTTTATCAGGGAACGGGAGGGCCAACAATGAGCAGTTCTTC. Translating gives CASSLSGNGRANNEQFF.